Listed below are T cell receptor beta chains from one sample, sequenced in a study of blood T cell repertoires in COVID-19. Method: immunoSEQ multiplex PCR; TCRdb's copy keeps in-frame clones and lacks some. The sample carries approximately 450,000 clones, roughly nine tenths recorded once. The sample comprised PBMCs or T cells enriched from blood (not recorded which). The receptor set was obtained from a man aged 30-40 years who had recovered from COVID-19. The CDR3 runs from the conserved cysteine through the conserved F or W. D genes are given only for firm matches. A row's size may be missing; if present it is once, few, many or a size class.

J	D	size	length	V	DNA	CDR3
TRBJ2-2	NA	NA	15	TRBV24-1	TGTGCCACCAGTGATCCTAGCTCAACGGCCGGGGAGCTGTTTTTT	CATSDPSSTAGELFF
TRBJ2-2	TRBD2	NA	17	TRBV4-1	TGCGCCAGCAGCCTTGGACTAGCGGGAGAGGACACCGGGGAGCTGTTTTTT	CASSLGLAGEDTGELFF
TRBJ2-7	TRBD2	NA	15	TRBV18	TGTGCCAGCTCAAGTAGCGGGAGGAGTTCCTACGAGCAGTACTTC	CASSSSGRSSYEQYF
TRBJ1-2	TRBD1	NA	17	TRBV13	TGTGCCAGCAGCCAAACCACCAACAGGGGGACCAACTATGGCTACACCTTC	CASSQTTNRGTNYGYTF
TRBJ1-1	TRBD1	NA	13	TRBV5-1	TGCGCCAGCAGCCCCGGACAGGAAAGAGAAGCTTTCTTT	CASSPGQEREAFF
TRBJ2-7	TRBD1	NA	13	TRBV29-1	TGCAGCGTTGGTTGGACAGGGGGCTCCGAGCAGTACTTC	CSVGWTGGSEQYF
TRBJ2-2	TRBD1	NA	15	TRBV19	TGTGCCAGCTACCTAGGACAGGGAAACACCGGGGAGCTGTTTTTT	CASYLGQGNTGELFF
TRBJ2-7	NA	NA	15	TRBV3-1/TRBV3-2	TGTGCCAGCAGCCAAGATTTCCGGGGGGCGGGAGAGCAGTACTTC	CASSQDFRGAGEQYF
TRBJ1-6	TRBD1	NA	16	TRBV5-1	TGCGCCAGCAGCCCCGGATCTGGACAGGGAAATTCACCCCTCCACTTT	CASSPGSGQGNSPLHF
TRBJ2-7	NA	once	13	TRBV18	TGTGCCAGCTCACCCTCGCAGTCGTACGAGCAGTACTTC	CASSPSQSYEQYF
TRBJ2-7	TRBD2	NA	15	TRBV28	TGTGCCACGATCGGACTAGCGGGAGCGTTCTACGAGCAGTACTTC	CATIGLAGAFYEQYF
TRBJ2-1	TRBD1	NA	14	TRBV7-2	TGTGCCAGCAGCTTACTGGGACAGGGGGCCGAGCAGTTCTTC	CASSLLGQGAEQFF
TRBJ2-1	TRBD2	NA	16	TRBV18	TGTGCCAGCTCACCAGGCTCGACTAGCGGTTACAATGAGCAGTTCTTC	CASSPGSTSGYNEQFF
TRBJ1-5	NA	NA	15	TRBV2	TGTGCCAGCAGACACAACCGGGGGTTCGGCCAGCCCCAGCATTTT	CASRHNRGFGQPQHF
TRBJ2-1	NA	NA	15	TRBV19	TGTGCCAGTAGTCCGGTGCTTTCTCTTTACAATGAGCAGTTCTTC	CASSPVLSLYNEQFF
TRBJ2-5	NA	NA	16	TRBV7-2	TGTGCCAGCAGCATTCAAGGGGGTTCGGCCTTCGAGACCCAGTACTTC	CASSIQGGSAFETQYF
TRBJ2-2	TRBD2	few	18	TRBV5-5	TGTGCCAGCAGCTTGGCCGGGACTAGCGGGAGTTTTACCGGGGAGCTGTTTTTT	CASSLAGTSGSFTGELFF
TRBJ2-2	NA	few	12	TRBV5-1	TGCGCCAGCAGGGAGCGGTCCGGGGAGCTGTTTTTT	CASRERSGELFF
TRBJ2-7	NA	NA	14	TRBV18	TGTGCCAGCTCACCATCGGGAACGGGGTACGAGCAGTACTTC	CASSPSGTGYEQYF
TRBJ1-1	TRBD1	NA	15	TRBV5-6	TGTGCCAGCAGCATCGGACAGGGTTCGAACACTGAAGCTTTCTTT	CASSIGQGSNTEAFF
TRBJ2-7	NA	NA	16	TRBV3-1/TRBV3-2	TGTGCCAGCAGCAAGCATTCCGGGACTTACACCTACGAGCAGTACTTC	CASSKHSGTYTYEQYF
TRBJ2-3	TRBD1	NA	16	TRBV2	TGTGCCAGCAGCGGACAGGGAATTTCTTACACAGATACGCAGTATTTT	CASSGQGISYTDTQYF
TRBJ2-2	NA	NA	17	TRBV11-2	TGTGCCAGCACCTCCCGGATACACAGGGTTGACACCGGGGAGCTGTTTTTT	CASTSRIHRVDTGELFF
TRBJ2-5	TRBD1	NA	13	TRBV24-1	TGTGCCACCTCGGACAGGCGGCAAGAGACCCAGTACTTC	CATSDRRQETQYF
TRBJ1-2	NA	NA	13	TRBV21-1	TGTGCCAGCAGAAAGGGGCTGGAATGGGGCTACACCTTC	CASRKGLEWGYTF
TRBJ1-4	TRBD1	NA	17	TRBV5-5	TGTGCCAGCAGCCTGGAGGGACAGGGGGCGGGTGTTGAAAAACTGTTTTTT	CASSLEGQGAGVEKLFF
TRBJ2-1	TRBD2	NA	19	TRBV19	TGTGCCAGTAAGGGAAATCGGCTTAGCGGGAGGGCCCTTTTTAATGAGCAGTTCTTC	CASKGNRLSGRALFNEQFF
TRBJ1-2	NA	NA	11	TRBV7-9	TGTGCCAGCAGCTTACGTTCCGGCTACACCTTC	CASSLRSGYTF
TRBJ2-7	TRBD2	once	14	TRBV28	TGTGCCAGCAGTGCGGGACTAGCGGAGTACGAGCAGTACTTC	CASSAGLAEYEQYF
TRBJ2-7	TRBD2	once	15	TRBV4-1	TGCGCCAGCAGCCAGTTCTCGGGACTAGCAAGCGAGCAGTACTTC	CASSQFSGLASEQYF
TRBJ2-1	TRBD1	NA	14	TRBV19	TGTGCCACTACCGACAGGGGCCCGGTAAAGTCTGAGTTCTTC	CATTDRGPVKSEFF
TRBJ1-1	NA	NA	14	TRBV25-1	TGTGCCAGCAGTGAACTACAGGAGAACACTGAAGCTTTCTTT	CASSELQENTEAFF
TRBJ2-1	TRBD1	NA	15	TRBV7-9	TGTGCCAGCATAAGTGGGGACAGGGAATACGATGAGCAGTTCTTC	CASISGDREYDEQFF
TRBJ2-3	TRBD2	NA	17	TRBV4-1	TGCGCCAGCAGCCAAGATCCTATAGGGCGGGGGAAGGATACGCAGTATTTT	CASSQDPIGRGKDTQYF
TRBJ2-7	NA	once	14	TRBV28	TGTGCCAGCAGTTTCTCTAGCGTGCCCTCCGAGCAGTACTTC	CASSFSSVPSEQYF
TRBJ2-2	NA	NA	14	TRBV5-4	TGTGCCAGCAGTGGTGCGGACAGACCCGGGGAGCTGTTTTTT	CASSGADRPGELFF
TRBJ1-1	NA	NA	17	TRBV5-5	TGTGCCAGCAGCTTGGCGATCGGGGGACCGGTGAACACTGAAGCTTTCTTT	CASSLAIGGPVNTEAFF
TRBJ2-1	NA	NA	15	TRBV28	TGTGCCAGCAGTTTGTTGCAGGGCAAAGGTCGGGAGCAGTTCTTC	CASSLLQGKGREQFF
TRBJ1-3	TRBD1	few	15	TRBV18	TGTGCCAGCTCACCAGGGACAGGGGCTGGAAACACCATATATTTT	CASSPGTGAGNTIYF
TRBJ1-5	TRBD1	NA	15	TRBV9	TGTGCCAGCAGCGTCGGGACAGGGGAGTATCAGCCCCAGCATTTT	CASSVGTGEYQPQHF
TRBJ2-7	NA	NA	15	TRBV4-1	TGCGCCAGCAGCCAACTTAAGGCGGAGATGTACGAGCAGTACTTC	CASSQLKAEMYEQYF
TRBJ1-4	NA	NA	15	TRBV28	TGTGCCAGCAGTCTCCTGGTAGCCACTAATGAAAAACTGTTTTTT	CASSLLVATNEKLFF